This T cell receptor beta chain was profiled in a study of neurological immune-mediated disorders. A single record per CDR3 protein comes from TCRdb applying MiXCR to the 5' RACE reads. Among tens of thousands of distinct CDR3 sequences, under 4.5% were seen once, and the ten largest hold about 2%. V dropped 1 base and J dropped 2 bases, with 8 bases sitting between them. This CDR3 has 13 amino acids. Germline V gene sequence: CDR1 SQVTM, CDR2 ANQGSEA. The sample holds many counts of this clonotype. The antigen is unknown. Notes on the study in general: A possible signature was seen in one related-CDR3 cluster, into which phylogenetic grouping placed the repertoires of 18 of 34 multiple sclerosis patients. The study found the most TCR clonal expansion in HTLV-1-associated myelopathy and the least in multiple sclerosis, below healthy controls.

The sequencing sample was made of CD4+ T cells from blood. The chain combines TRBV29-1 with TRBJ1-1; D remains unclear. The clonotype comes from a woman aged 35 to 49 with multiple sclerosis. In DNA form, the CDR3 reads TGCAGCGTTGAAGGGCAGTTTAACACTGAAGCTTTCTTT. This sequence encodes CSVEGQFNTEAFF.